The present T cell receptor (beta chain) was sequenced within a study of cytomegalovirus exposure and HLA in healthy donors. With 60 Vbeta and 13 Jbeta primers, the PCR was carried out. Profiling relied on immunoSEQ multiplex PCR, and the TCRdb table lists in-frame clones only, not all of them. The data hold approximately 150,000 clones, with nearly 85% observed a single time. The CDR3 is 16 amino acids. With 3 bases clipped from V and 6 bases from J, the junction kept 13 bases outside the gene matches. CDR1 SGDLS and CDR2 YYNGEE come from the germline V gene. The chain couples TRBV9 to TRBJ1-1; 8 bases fit TRBD1. This sequence originates from a male donor in good health and CMV-seronegative. The specimen sequenced was PBMCs. The CDR3 region is CASSESDRDYRPEAFF. Written as DNA, the CDR3 is TGTGCCAGCAGCGAATCGGACAGGGACTACCGACCTGAAGCTTTCTTT.